These T cell receptor beta chains were read from a single sample in a study of T cell repertoires in aging, cancer and after chemotherapy. TCRdb called the multiplex PCR reads again in MiXCR, with one record for every CDR3 protein. The sample consists of several thousand distinct CDR3 sequences, 30% of them appearing once. Sequences were obtained from blood. Receptors originate from a human donor in good health. CDR3s include the opening cysteine and the closing phenylalanine or tryptophan. The D gene is left open where the match is weak. Some rows have no size entry. The others give once, few or many, or a class for an expanded clone.

TRBV6-6	.	TRBJ2-7	TRBD2	CASTLAGTYSYEQYF	TGTGCCAGCACGTTAGCGGGGACCTATTCCTACGAGCAGTACTTC
TRBV20-1	medium-sized	TRBJ2-2	.	CSARDPNGAPGLFF	TGCAGTGCTAGAGATCCCAACGGGGCCCCCGGGCTGTTTTTT
TRBV6-4	medium-sized	TRBJ2-3	.	CASGTGTGAADTQYF	TGTGCCAGCGGCACCGGGACGGGGGCCGCAGATACGCAGTATTTT
TRBV5-4	.	TRBJ2-1	.	CASSPTSGNNNEQFF	TGTGCCAGCAGTCCAACCTCCGGGAATAACAATGAGCAGTTCTTC
TRBV18	few	TRBJ2-2	TRBD1	CASSPGTGASTGELFF	TGTGCCAGCTCACCTGGGACAGGGGCAAGCACCGGGGAGCTGTTTTTT
TRBV19	.	TRBJ2-1	.	CASSIGNNEQFF	TGTGCCAGTAGTATTGGTAACAATGAGCAGTTCTTC
TRBV12-3/TRBV12-4	medium-sized	TRBJ1-1	.	CASSLTGLTEAFF	TGTGCCAGCAGTTTGACAGGTCTCACTGAAGCTTTCTTT
TRBV6-1	large	TRBJ2-1	.	CASSHSGNEQFF	TGTGCCAGCAGTCACTCTGGCAATGAGCAGTTCTTC
TRBV6-2/TRBV6-3	medium-sized	TRBJ1-1	.	CASSLAGLGNTEAFF	TGTGCCAGCAGCCTCGCGGGACTGGGGAACACTGAAGCTTTCTTT
TRBV6-6	.	TRBJ2-1	TRBD2	CASGTSGEQFF	TGTGCCAGCGGAACTAGCGGGGAGCAGTTCTTC
TRBV12-3/TRBV12-4	medium-sized	TRBJ2-6	.	CASSLWGPGANVLTF	TGTGCCAGCAGTTTGTGGGGACCTGGGGCCAACGTCCTGACTTTC
TRBV30	large	TRBJ1-1	TRBD1	CAWDRGNTEAFF	TGTGCCTGGGACAGGGGGAACACTGAAGCTTTCTTT
TRBV19	few	TRBJ2-3	.	CATQRRAGDTQYF	TGTGCCACCCAAAGGCGGGCGGGGGATACGCAGTATTTT
TRBV5-1	medium-sized	TRBJ2-1	TRBD2	CASSPGLAGSEQFF	TGCGCCAGCAGCCCGGGACTAGCGGGGTCTGAGCAGTTCTTC
TRBV19	medium-sized	TRBJ2-1	TRBD2	CASSPPGLAGGLNEQFF	TGTGCCAGTAGTCCGCCGGGACTAGCGGGGGGGCTCAATGAGCAGTTCTTC
TRBV10-3	medium-sized	TRBJ1-1	TRBD1	CAITMTGPNTEAFF	TGTGCCATCACCATGACAGGGCCGAACACTGAAGCTTTCTTT
TRBV5-4	.	TRBJ2-2	.	CASSLLPPNTGELFF	TGTGCCAGCAGCTTGTTACCACCGAACACCGGGGAGCTGTTTTTT
TRBV27	medium-sized	TRBJ1-2	TRBD1	CASSPQGARTGDNYGYTF	TGTGCCAGCAGTCCTCAGGGGGCCAGGACAGGGGATAACTATGGCTACACCTTC
TRBV30	.	TRBJ2-1	.	CAWSARDEQFF	TGTGCCTGGAGCGCGCGAGATGAGCAGTTCTTC
TRBV5-1	.	TRBJ2-1	TRBD2	CASSLGSGGFNEQFF	TGCGCCAGCAGCTTGGGTAGCGGGGGGTTCAATGAGCAGTTCTTC
TRBV6-6	medium-sized	TRBJ2-2	.	CAIPLRGGELFF	TGTGCCATACCCCTGAGAGGCGGGGAGCTGTTTTTT
TRBV4-1	.	TRBJ2-1	.	CASSQASGLLSWEQFF	TGCGCCAGCAGCCAAGCGTCGGGACTCCTTTCGTGGGAGCAGTTCTTC
TRBV6-4	medium-sized	TRBJ2-1	TRBD2	CASSDSSGGANEQFF	TGTGCCAGCAGTGACTCTAGCGGGGGGGCCAATGAGCAGTTCTTC
TRBV20-1	medium-sized	TRBJ1-6	.	CSARSGESYNSPLHF	TGCAGTGCTAGATCGGGGGAGTCCTATAATTCACCCCTCCACTTT
TRBV5-5	medium-sized	TRBJ1-1	.	CASTRRGESTEAFF	TGTGCCAGCACCCGGCGGGGGGAAAGCACTGAAGCTTTCTTT
TRBV7-9	medium-sized	TRBJ1-6	TRBD1	CASSLHDLTGIGSPLHF	TGTGCCAGCAGCTTACACGACCTGACAGGGATAGGTTCACCCCTCCACTTT
TRBV20-1	medium-sized	TRBJ2-5	.	CSAIGSGGQETQYF	TGCAGTGCTATCGGATCAGGTGGACAAGAGACCCAGTACTTC
TRBV29-1	.	TRBJ2-1	TRBD2	CSVELAGGALGQFF	TGCAGCGTTGAATTAGCGGGAGGAGCCCTTGGGCAGTTCTTC
TRBV20-1	.	TRBJ2-2	.	CSARFGREAGELFF	TGCAGTGCTAGGTTCGGGCGCGAGGCCGGGGAGCTGTTTTTT
TRBV15	medium-sized	TRBJ2-3	TRBD2	CATSRDQAGGSDTQYF	TGTGCCACCAGCAGAGATCAGGCGGGAGGTTCAGATACGCAGTATTTT
TRBV6-1	.	TRBJ1-5	.	CASSGGAGSNQPQHF	TGTGCCAGCAGTGGAGGGGCAGGGAGCAATCAGCCCCAGCATTTT
TRBV7-2	medium-sized	TRBJ1-6	.	CASSLVAGQTNSPLHF	TGTGCCAGCAGCTTAGTAGCCGGACAAACCAATTCACCCCTCCACTTT
TRBV5-6	once	TRBJ2-7	TRBD1	CASSPGTGGYEQYF	TGTGCCAGCAGCCCCGGGACAGGGGGCTACGAGCAGTACTTC